This T cell receptor beta chain appears in the sequencing data of a study of T cell repertoires in cytomegalovirus infection. About the research overall: Recently described HLA-C-restricted plus well-studied HLA-B-restricted CMV epitopes were used. Shared public TCR beta signatures pointed to both CMV infection and a matching HLA type. Study results and limitations: Across the ex vivo response, the dominant clonotypes were HLA-C-restricted CMV-specific TCR beta clonotypes. Identification of carriers of CMV plus the relevant HLA was achieved through cumulative public TCR beta family frequency.

One entry per CDR3 protein, called by TCRdb with MiXCR from the reads. The sample lists roughly 920,000 distinct CDR3 sequences, approximately 32% occurring once. CDR1 and CDR2 from the germline V gene are LGHDT and YNNKEL (reference sequence). The length of the CDR3 is 15 residues. V shed 3 bases and J shed 6 bases, with 14 bases lying between them. Worth noting for this clonotype: Its antigen is as yet unknown.

The gene calls are TRBV3-1 and TRBJ1-4; maybe TRBD1 (6 bases). This TCR was recovered from a human donor in good health (CMV status not recorded). Some clones in this sample may be carry-over from other donors' samples. Specimen: cultured CD8+ T cells from PBMCs, collected from culture after CMV antigen stimulation. CDR3 sequence reads: CASSQRQDWDEKLFF. CDR3 nucleotides: TGTGCCAGCAGCCAGAGACAGGATTGGGATGAAAAACTGTTTTTT.